This T cell receptor beta chain was obtained from a study of identical twins. General study results and limits: Researchers reported weaker excess twin sharing in beta out-of-frame sequences.

Comments on this clonotype: What it binds is not known.

Germline values: CDR1 KGHSH, CDR2 LQKENI. V lost 5 bases and J lost 9, with 20 bases in between. CDR3 length equals 15 residues. TCRdb ran MiXCR on the 5' RACE reads and lists one entry per CDR3 protein. This sample has around 690,000 distinct CDR3 sequences; about 20% occur once, and the top ten carry around 4.4%. These data were also filed under a second study, of T cells expressing NK-cell markers. As that study records: These clonotypes also led the CD3+CD56-NKG2C+ fraction in a few donors.

V usage is TRBV18 and J usage is TRBJ2-1; TRBD2 is a possible D gene (6 bases). The specimen was PBMCs. This receptor was obtained from a woman between 18 and 30 years old in good health. The CDR3 region is CASSELAGFLGEQFF. For the CDR3, the DNA is TGTGCCAGCTCAGAACTAGCAGGATTTCTTGGTGAGCAGTTCTTC.